These 25 T cell receptor beta chains were all obtained from the same sample, sequenced in a study of blood T cell repertoires in COVID-19. Libraries were prepared by immunoSEQ multiplex PCR; TCRdb keeps only in-frame clonotypes and omits some of them. Among 150,000 to 200,000 clones, more than 85% were seen once, and the ten largest hold almost 1%. The sequenced sample was peripheral blood. These receptors were taken from a man aged 18-30 years with acute or convalescent COVID-19.

In regard to this clone: In the same sample, other DNA sequences code for this CDR3. The V and J genes are TRBV18 and TRBJ1-1, with 9 nucleotides matching TRBD1. J was trimmed by 3 bases and V by 4 bases; bases with no gene match: 0. Germline V gene lookup returns CDR1 KGHSH and CDR2 LQKENI. The CDR3 has 13 amino acids. CDR3 sequence: CASSRTGDTEAFF. CDR3 nucleotide sequence: TGTGCCAGCTCACGGACAGGGGACACTGAAGCTTTCTTT.

This rearrangement joins TRBV19 to TRBJ1-1, with 9 positions matching TRBD1. The germline CDR1 and CDR2 sequences are LNHDA and SQIVND (reference sequence). This CDR3 has 13 amino acids. The junction had 4 bases not matched to a gene; V was cut back by 6 bases and J by 5 bases. The CDR3 spells CASRQGAGTEAFF. The CDR3 region has the DNA TGTGCCAGTAGACAGGGGGCTGGTACTGAAGCTTTCTTT.

V gene TRBV18 combines with J gene TRBJ1-2; maybe TRBD1 (6 bases). Germline V gives CDR1 KGHSH, CDR2 LQKENI. V was shortened by 3 bases and J by 4 bases, with 18 bases between the two germline ends. The CDR3 runs 16 residues. CDR3 residues: CASSPSPRQGLYGYTF. DNA of the CDR3: TGTGCCAGCTCACCCTCCCCTCGGCAGGGGCTCTATGGCTACACCTTC.

CDR3 nucleotide sequence: TGTGCCAGCAGCTTGGGTCGGGTCTCCGACACCGGGGAGCTGTTTTTT. It codes for CASSLGRVSDTGELFF. The rearrangement joins TRBV5-6 to TRBJ2-2; no clear D. This CDR3 comprises 16 residues. Germline assignment: CDR1 SGHDT and CDR2 YYEEEE. The germline V and J ends were trimmed by 0 bases and 3 bases, with 12 bases remaining between them.

The V gene is TRBV2, the J gene TRBJ2-1, with 9 nucleotides matching TRBD1. The trim removed 6 bases at V and 6 bases at J, leaving 6 bases unmatched. This CDR3 has 14 amino acids. Germline V CDR1 and CDR2: SNHLY, FYNNEI. CDR3: CASSRDRDFNEQFF. In nucleotides, the CDR3 is TGTGCCAGCAGCCGGGACAGGGATTTCAATGAGCAGTTCTTC.

This clone was seen once. The chain is built from TRBV28 and TRBJ2-7; TRBD1 matches at 7 bases. Germline V CDR1 and CDR2: MDHEN, SYDVKM. V shed 6 bases, J shed 8 bases, and the junction held 16 bases outside the gene matches. This CDR3 has 15 residues. This CDR3 is CASRETGLAGGKQYV. CDR3 sequence (DNA): TGTGCCAGCAGAGAGACAGGGCTGGCTGGGGGCAAGCAGTACGTC.

V and J are TRBV21-1 and TRBJ2-7; TRBD2 is taken as the D call from the table, unchecked against the DNA. TRBV21-1 is a pseudogene. The CDR3 length is 14 residues. The CDR3 here is CASSGLAETYEQYV. The CDR3 DNA reads as TGTGCCAGCAGCGGACTAGCGGAAACCTACGAGCAGTACGTC.

This chain connects TRBV24-1 to TRBJ2-3, with 7 bases identical to TRBD1. This CDR3 spans 14 amino acids. The germline V gene has CDR1 KGHDR and CDR2 SFDVKD. V trimming: 2 bases; J trimming: 7 bases; junction bases outside the gene matches: 5. The CDR3: CATSDSPRGYTQYF. For the CDR3, the DNA is TGTGCCACCAGTGATTCACCCAGGGGGTATACGCAGTATTTT.

V is TRBV6-1 and J is TRBJ2-1, with 7 bases matching TRBD1. The V gene end was trimmed by 4 bases and the J gene end by 0 bases; junction bases not matched to a gene: 9. This CDR3 is built from 17 residues. Germline lookup yields CDR1 MNHNS and CDR2 SASEGT. CDR3 sequence (DNA): TGTGCCAGCAGTGGACAACAGGGGTTAAGCTCCTACAATGAGCAGTTCTTC. This sequence encodes CASSGQQGLSSYNEQFF.

V usage is TRBV6-1 and J usage is TRBJ2-1, with 9 bases that match TRBD2. CDR1 and CDR2 (germline): MNHNS, SASEGT. The CDR3 is 16 residues long. Trimming cost V 3 bases and J 2 bases; bases outside gene matches: 5. The CDR3 coding sequence is TGTGCCAGCAGTGATCTCGGCGGGGGGGCCTACAATGAGCAGTTCTTC. As protein: CASSDLGGGAYNEQFF.

This chain uses TRBV10-2 with TRBJ2-7; 9 bases match TRBD2. The CDR3 has 14 amino acids. Germline CDR1 is WSHSY and CDR2 is SAAADI. V was clipped by 5 bases and J by 4 bases; unmatched bases: 6. CDR3 amino acids: CASSPSSGGYEQYF. DNA for the CDR3: TGCGCCAGCAGTCCGAGTAGCGGGGGTTACGAGCAGTACTTC.

The genes are TRBV5-4 and TRBJ2-3; maybe TRBD2 (5 bases). CDR3 length: 14 residues. CDR1 and CDR2 from the germline V gene are SGHNT and YYREEE (reference sequence). V was trimmed by 0 bases and J by 2 bases, leaving 7 bases between them. This CDR3 reads CASSLGENTDTQYF. The CDR3 nucleotides read TGTGCCAGCAGCTTGGGGGAGAACACAGATACGCAGTATTTT.

J is TRBJ1-2 and V is TRBV3-1 (or the pseudogene TRBV3-2); TRBD1 agrees at 9 bases. The CDR3 has 20 residues. The J segment lost 3 bases and the V segment lost 3 bases, leaving 20 bases of the junction unmatched. The germline gives CDR1 LGHDT, CDR2 YNNKEL (reference sequence). The chain's CDR3 is CASSHSYLGQGNRGDYGYTF. The CDR3 DNA follows: TGTGCCAGCAGCCATTCTTATTTGGGACAGGGAAATCGAGGGGACTATGGCTACACCTTC.

The J gene is TRBJ1-5, the V gene TRBV2; 10 nucleotides agree with TRBD1. Unmatched junction bases numbered 5, after V lost 5 bases and J lost 7 bases. The germline gives CDR1 SNHLY, CDR2 FYNNEI. The CDR3 loop spans 14 amino acids. The CDR3: CASSLGQGVQPQHF. The CDR3 nucleotides are TGTGCCAGCAGTCTCGGACAGGGGGTGCAGCCCCAGCATTTT.

The V and J genes are TRBV2 and TRBJ2-7; no clear D gene. This CDR3 region has 14 residues. With 0 bases removed from V and 6 bases from J, the gap between germline ends came to 12 bases. Germline CDR1 is SNHLY and CDR2 is FYNNEI. As DNA, the CDR3 is TGTGCCAGCAGTGAAGCGGGCACTCTCGGCGAGCAGTACTTC. Its protein is CASSEAGTLGEQYF.

The chain couples TRBV19 to TRBJ2-5; unclear D gene. The ends were cut back, 4 bases at V and 3 bases at J, with 9 bases in the middle. The CDR3 totals 13 residues. Germline V gene data show CDR1 as LNHDA and CDR2 as SQIVND (reference sequence). The CDR3 here is CASSSIPKETQYF. DNA of the CDR3: TGTGCCAGTAGTAGTATCCCTAAAGAGACCCAGTACTTC.

The chain recombines TRBV4-1 with TRBJ2-2; no reliable D call. Germline loops: CDR1 MGHRA, CDR2 YSYEKL. V was cut by 4 bases and J by 1 base, with 4 bases left in between. CDR3 length equals 13 residues. The CDR3 sequence is CASSPGNTGELFF. CDR3 coding DNA: TGCGCCAGCAGCCCGGGGAACACCGGGGAGCTGTTTTTT.

The chain couples TRBV7-8 to TRBJ2-7, with 7 bases matching TRBD1. This CDR3 has 15 residues. CDR1 and CDR2 from the germline V gene are SGHVS and FQNEAQ. Losses at the gene ends were 1 base for V and 2 bases for J; bases not matched to a gene: 5. The DNA of the CDR3 is TGTGCCAGCAGCTTAGACCGGGGACAGCCCTACGAGCAGTACTTC. It yields the protein CASSLDRGQPYEQYF. Full variable domain (rest looked up from reference TRBV7-8 and TRBJ2-7): GAGVSQSPRYKVAKRGQDVALRCDPISGHVSLFWYQQALGQGPEFLTYFQNEAQLDKSGLPSDRFFAERPEGSVSTLKIQRTQQEDSAVYLCASSLDRGQPYEQYFGPGTRLTVT.

The J gene is TRBJ2-5, the V gene TRBV5-1, with 9 positions matching TRBD1. Germline loops: CDR1 SGHRS, CDR2 YFSETQ. This CDR3 region has 14 residues. The V gene end was trimmed by 4 bases and the J gene end by 4 bases; junction bases not matched to a gene: 5. The CDR3 coding sequence is TGCGCCAGCAGCACGACAGGGGGGCGAGAGACCCAGTACTTC. Protein: CASSTTGGRETQYF.

The chain is built from TRBV2 and TRBJ1-5; perhaps TRBD1 as D (5 bases). V lost 11 bases to trimming and J lost 3 bases, with 14 bases between them. Germline CDR1 is SNHLY and CDR2 is FYNNEI. This CDR3 is built from 13 residues. The CDR3: CAVSGQTNQPQHF. Written as DNA, the CDR3 is TGTGCCGTCTCCGGACAAACCAATCAGCCCCAGCATTTT.

This clone was found once. This chain uses TRBV6-5 with TRBJ1-5; TRBD1 matches 7 bases. This CDR3 has 13 residues. Germline V lookup: CDR1 MNHEY, CDR2 SVGAGI. The V and J ends lost 6 bases and 10 bases, in that order; junction bases with no gene match: 9. CDR3 region: CASSAGQQTPQHF. Here the CDR3 DNA reads TGTGCCAGCAGCGCGGGACAGCAGACCCCCCAGCATTTT.

This clone was observed a few times. The chain combines TRBV7-2 with TRBJ1-2, with TRBD1 matching 9 bases. Germline V gene lookup returns CDR1 SGHTA and CDR2 FQGNSA. This CDR3 has 16 amino acids. The junction had 9 bases not matched to a gene; V was cut back by 1 base and J by 6 bases. The CDR3 DNA is TGTGCCAGCAGCTTAGTCGTCGTTGGGACAGGGAATGGCTACACCTTC. The encoded protein is CASSLVVVGTGNGYTF. Full variable domain (remainder filled in from reference TRBV7-2 and TRBJ1-2): GAGVSQSPSNKVTEKGKDVELRCDPISGHTALYWYRQSLGQGLEFLIYFQGNSAPDKSGLPSDRFSAERTGGSVSTLTIQRTQQEDSAVYLCASSLVVVGTGNGYTFGSGTRLTVV.

The V call is TRBV5-1, the J call TRBJ1-1; D call uncertain. V lost 2 bases and J 1 base, leaving 9 bases between the germline ends. This CDR3 has 14 residues. The germline gives CDR1 SGHRS, CDR2 YFSETQ. The CDR3 reads CASSFVDTNTEAFF. In DNA form, the CDR3 reads TGCGCCAGCAGCTTCGTCGACACGAACACTGAAGCTTTCTTT.

The table lists this clone with a count of one. The chain combines TRBV29-1 with TRBJ1-1, with D tentatively TRBD1 (5 bases). Germline CDR1 and CDR2: SQVTM and ANQGSEA. CDR3 size: 14 residues. V lost 7 bases, J lost 0 bases, and 15 bases lay in between. The CDR3 nucleotides read TGCAGCGCTCTTGGGGCATGGGTGAACACTGAAGCTTTCTTT. Amino acids: CSALGAWVNTEAFF.

The chain is built from TRBV6-5 and TRBJ1-1; D is unclear. Germline lookup yields CDR1 MNHEY and CDR2 SVGAGI. V was clipped by 6 bases and J by 3 bases, with 11 bases between them. This CDR3 contains 13 residues. CDR3 region: CASRAAWDTEAFF. The CDR3 bases are TGTGCCAGCAGGGCGGCCTGGGACACTGAAGCTTTCTTT.